These 20 T cell receptor beta chains were sequenced from one sample in a study of cytomegalovirus exposure and HLA in healthy donors. It was with 60 Vbeta and 13 Jbeta primers that the PCR ran. Method: immunoSEQ multiplex PCR; TCRdb's copy keeps in-frame clones and lacks some. The data contain roughly 200,000 clones, 75% to 85% of them singletons. The sequenced material came from PBMCs. Source of these receptors: a woman aged 55-75 years in good health and CMV-seropositive.

The chain combines TRBV27 with TRBJ1-1; maybe TRBD1 (5 bases). In germline, CDR1 is MNHEY, CDR2 SMNVEV (reference sequence). The CDR3 runs to 14 residues. The ends were cut back, 6 bases at V and 6 bases at J, with 17 bases in the middle. In nucleotides, the CDR3 is TGTGCCAGCAGACCCTCCGGGGGGGTTCCTGAAGCTTTCTTT. It specifies CASRPSGGVPEAFF.

This sequence joins TRBV15 and TRBJ2-1; 11 bases align to TRBD2. The junction had 9 bases not matched to a gene; V was cut back by 0 bases and J by 14 bases. The length of the CDR3 is 15 residues. Looked up from germline, CDR1 is LNHNV and CDR2 is YYDKDF (reference sequence). DNA of the CDR3: TGTGCCACCAGCAGAGATCTAGCGGGGGGAAGTGCGGAGTTCTTC. It translates to CATSRDLAGGSAEFF.

This clone was found once. One junction end disagrees with the germline gene, perhaps due to a read error. The gene calls are TRBV7-7 and TRBJ2-5, with 9 bases aligning to TRBD1. CDR1 and CDR2 (germline): SSHAT, FNYEAQ (reference sequence). The CDR3 is made up of 15 amino acids. CDR3 coding DNA: TGTGCTAGCAGCTTAGACAGGGGGTTTATGGAGACCCAGTACTTC. Its translation: CASSLDRGFMETQYF.

In DNA, the CDR3 is TGCAGCGTTGGGACAGGAGGAATCAATCAGCCCCAGCATTTT. Protein sequence: CSVGTGGINQPQHF. The chain joins TRBV29-1 to TRBJ1-5, with 7 bases matching TRBD1. Germline CDR1 and CDR2: SQVTM and ANQGSEA. CDR3 length: 14 residues. Trimming removed 4 bases from V and 3 bases from J; junction bases left unmatched: 6.

The CDR3 reads CASRLNEQFF. The CDR3 region has the DNA TGTGCCAGCAGACTCAATGAGCAGTTCTTC. The J gene is TRBJ2-1, the V gene TRBV6-5, with unresolved D. With 6 bases removed from V and 6 bases from J, the gap between germline ends came to 3 bases. Germline values: CDR1 MNHEY, CDR2 SVGAGI. CDR3 length: 10 residues.

The gene calls are TRBV7-9 and TRBJ2-7; 10 bases are shared with TRBD1. The CDR3 has 16 residues. With V trimmed by 1 base and J by 0 bases, 3 bases remained unmatched. Germline CDR1 and CDR2: SEHNR and FQNEAQ (reference sequence). This CDR3 reads CASSLGDRGSSYEQYF. The CDR3 DNA is TGTGCCAGCAGCTTAGGGGACAGGGGAAGCTCCTACGAGCAGTACTTC. Based on the CDR3 plus reference TRBV7-9 and TRBJ2-7, the full variable domain is DTGVSQNPRHKITKRGQNVTFRCDPISEHNRLYWYRQTLGQGPEFLTYFQNEAQLEKSRLLSDRFSAERPKGSFSTLEIQRTEQGDSAMYLCASSLGDRGSSYEQYFGPGTRLTVT.

V usage is TRBV6-5 and J usage is TRBJ2-1; D might be TRBD1 (5 bases). Germline values: CDR1 MNHEY, CDR2 SVGAGI. The ends were cut back, 3 bases at V and 7 bases at J, with 10 bases in the middle. The CDR3 has 13 residues. The CDR3 is CASSYPGRNEQFF. CDR3 nucleotide sequence: TGTGCCAGCAGTTATCCAGGGCGAAATGAGCAGTTCTTC.

V gene TRBV11-1 combines with J gene TRBJ1-2; D is undetermined. Trimming pared 0 bases from V and 0 bases from J, leaving 8 bases between. The germline V gene encodes CDR1 SGHAT and CDR2 FQDESV (reference sequence). This CDR3 region has 15 residues. In nucleotides, the CDR3 is TGTGCCAGCAGCTTAGCTGGAGTTGCTAACTATGGCTACACCTTC. This translates into CASSLAGVANYGYTF.

This clone was counted once. This chain uses TRBV7-2 with TRBJ2-7; 9 positions match TRBD2. Germline CDR1 is SGHTA and CDR2 is FQGNSA. CDR3 length: 19 residues. J gave up 4 bases and V 5 bases, and 21 bases lay outside the gene matches. CDR3 amino acids: CASSRGRAVGSGSGYEQYF. CDR3 coding DNA: TGTGCCAGCAGCCGAGGGAGGGCCGTTGGTAGCGGGAGTGGATACGAGCAGTACTTC.

The V and J genes are TRBV2 and TRBJ2-2; D is unresolved. CDR1 and CDR2 (germline): SNHLY, FYNNEI. V was trimmed by 3 bases and J by 5 bases, leaving 10 bases between them. CDR3 length: 14 residues. CDR3 region: CASSERQLTGELFF. CDR3 sequence (DNA): TGTGCCAGCAGTGAGCGGCAGCTTACCGGGGAGCTGTTTTTT.

This clone was detected only a few times. The chain uses TRBV10-3 and TRBJ1-4, with 8 bases matching TRBD1. With V trimmed by 2 bases and J by 8 bases, 4 bases remained unmatched. CDR3 length equals 14 residues. Germline-derived CDR1 and CDR2 are ENHRY and SYGVKD. The CDR3 nucleotides read TGTGCCATCAGTGAGGGACAGGGTGGAGAAAAACTGTTTTTT. This encodes CAISEGQGGEKLFF.

The chain joins TRBV28 to TRBJ2-7, with 8 nucleotides matching TRBD1. V shed 4 bases and J 4 bases; nucleotides not matched to a gene: 12. The CDR3 length is 16 residues. Germline V gene data show CDR1 as MDHEN and CDR2 as SYDVKM. This chain's CDR3 is CASSSRGGQGNYEQYF. DNA of the CDR3: TGTGCCAGCAGTTCCAGGGGAGGACAGGGTAATTACGAGCAGTACTTC.

The CDR3 bases are TGCGCCAGCAGCCAAGACCCATTCTACGAGCAGTACTTC. This sequence encodes CASSQDPFYEQYF. The V and J genes are TRBV4-1 and TRBJ2-7; no definite D call. The V end lost 0 bases, the J end lost 3 bases, and 6 bases lay between the germline ends. In germline, CDR1 is MGHRA, CDR2 YSYEKL. This CDR3 comprises 13 residues.

This clone showed up just a few times. This sequence joins TRBV5-1 and TRBJ2-7; 7 bases align to TRBD2. This CDR3 is built from 14 residues. Germline loops: CDR1 SGHRS, CDR2 YFSETQ. V was pared by 4 bases and J by 5 bases, with 9 bases of the junction left unmatched. CDR3 DNA: TGCGCCAGCAGCCCTGGCGGGGGTTGGCACGAGCAGTACTTC. It yields the protein CASSPGGGWHEQYF.

This sequence joins TRBV15 and TRBJ1-5; D is perhaps TRBD1 (5 bases). Trimming removed 1 base from V and 3 bases from J, with 7 bases in between. CDR3 size: 14 residues. Germline values: CDR1 LNHNV, CDR2 YYDKDF (reference sequence). The CDR3 DNA reads as TGTGCCACCAGCAGAGTCAGGGACAATCAGCCCCAGCATTTT. It translates to CATSRVRDNQPQHF.

The chain uses TRBV7-3 and TRBJ1-2; TRBD1 agrees at 10 bases. The CDR3 sequence is 14 residues long. The V segment lost 4 bases and the J segment 8 bases; nucleotides outside the gene matches: 7. The germline CDR1 and CDR2 sequences are SGHTA and FQGTGA. CDR3 protein: CASSSQGQGTGYTF. The DNA for the CDR3 is TGTGCCAGCAGCTCCCAGGGACAGGGGACCGGCTACACCTTC. The whole variable domain, remainder taken from reference TRBV7-3 and TRBJ1-2, is GAGVSQTPSNKVTEKGKYVELRCDPISGHTALYWYRQSLGQGPEFLIYFQGTGAADDSGLPNDRFFAVRPEGSVSTLKIQRTERGDSAVYLCASSSQGQGTGYTFGSGTRLTVV.

The V and J genes are TRBV2 and TRBJ1-3, with TRBD1 matching over 7 bases. The germline V gene encodes CDR1 SNHLY and CDR2 FYNNEI. The CDR3 totals 15 residues. With V trimmed by 6 bases and J by 4 bases, 9 bases remained unmatched. The CDR3 loop reads CASRGIRDSGNTIYF. For the CDR3, the DNA is TGTGCCAGCAGGGGAATCCGGGACAGCGGAAACACCATATATTTT.

The chain links TRBV28 to TRBJ2-3; TRBD1 agrees at 8 bases. Trimming took 4 bases from V and 5 from J; bases not matched to a gene: 5. This CDR3 is 14 amino acids long. The germline gives CDR1 MDHEN, CDR2 SYDVKM. CDR3 sequence (DNA): TGTGCCAGCAGTTCCAGGGGGCTTAGAGATACGCAGTATTTT. Amino acid sequence: CASSSRGLRDTQYF.

The chain recombines TRBV6-8 with TRBJ2-5, with TRBD1 matching 8 bases. The J call may be wrong; the DNA end is better matched by TRBJ2-7. The CDR3 contains 12 residues. Germline V gene lookup returns CDR1 MNHGY and CDR2 SAAAGT. The CDR3, as DNA: TGTGCCAGCGGACAGGGTATCTACGAGCAGTACTTC. Protein sequence: CASGQGIYEQYF.

The V and J genes are TRBV28 and TRBJ2-3, with D hard to call. Trimming removed 9 bases at V and 4 bases at J, with 11 bases between. This CDR3 is 12 amino acids long. CDR1 is MDHEN and CDR2 is SYDVKM in the germline V gene. CDR3 loop: CASQDPPDTQYF. The CDR3 DNA sequence: TGTGCCAGTCAGGATCCCCCAGATACGCAGTATTTT.